These 25 T cell receptor beta chains originate from one sample sequenced in a study of T-cell memory formation after mild COVID-19. One entry per CDR3 protein results from TCRdb running MiXCR on the 5' RACE reads. The sample carries approximately 150,000 distinct CDR3 sequences, about a fifth recorded once. The sequencing sample was made of PBMCs or a T cell subset sorted from them (not recorded which). These receptors were collected from an adult woman who had mild COVID-19 (a few samples of this study predate the infection). Cell type and time point are not known.

This clonotype was seen only a few times. J is TRBJ2-1 and V is TRBV5-5; 9 nucleotides align to TRBD1. Germline CDR1 and CDR2: SGHKS and YYEKEE (reference sequence). The CDR3 has 15 residues. V lost 2 bases to trimming and J lost 8 bases; unmatched junction nucleotides: 8. The CDR3 is CASSLKGQGGYEQFF. The CDR3 DNA is TGTGCCAGCAGCTTAAAGGGACAGGGTGGCTATGAGCAGTTCTTC.

This clonotype was seen a few times. The chain combines TRBV5-1 with TRBJ2-1; TRBD2 aligns across 8 bases. Trimming took 0 bases from V and 6 from J; bases not matched to a gene: 20. Germline assignment: CDR1 SGHRS and CDR2 YFSETQ. The CDR3 loop spans 20 amino acids. The CDR3 loop is CASSLALGDAGPGRANEQFF. The CDR3 nucleotides are TGCGCCAGCAGCTTGGCCCTGGGCGATGCCGGCCCCGGGAGGGCCAATGAGCAGTTCTTC.

The V call is TRBV12-3 or TRBV12-4, the J call TRBJ2-3; tentatively, D is TRBD2 (6 bases). Trimming cost V 6 bases and J 6 bases, with 13 bases left between them. The CDR3 spans 13 residues. CDR3 in DNA: TGTGCCAGCAGGTGGGGACTCGGGGATACGCAGTATTTT. Translated: CASRWGLGDTQYF.

This clonotype was recorded a few times. The rearrangement links TRBV20-1 to TRBJ2-5; a possible D gene is TRBD2 (6 bases). Germline lookup yields CDR1 DFQATT and CDR2 SNEGSKA (reference sequence). Trimming took off 1 base at V and 4 bases at J, with 10 bases between the two ends. This CDR3 spans 13 amino acids. The CDR3 region is CSARGDLGETQYF. CDR3 DNA sequence: TGCAGTGCTAGAGGGGACTTAGGAGAGACCCAGTACTTC.

This chain joins TRBV12-3 or TRBV12-4 and TRBJ2-5; D not resolved. CDR3 size: 13 residues. V gave up 2 bases and J gave up 5 bases, with 9 bases separating them. CDR3 in amino acids: CASSLNRHETQYF. The CDR3 nucleotides read TGTGCCAGCAGTTTAAACCGCCACGAGACCCAGTACTTC.

This clonotype was recorded a few times. The chain combines TRBV29-1 with TRBJ2-7, with 12 bases aligning to TRBD2. The CDR3 extends over 15 amino acids. Trimming at V came to 2 bases and at J to 9 bases, leaving 11 bases not matched to a gene. The V gene's germline CDR1 is SQVTM and CDR2 ANQGSEA. CDR3 loop: CSVERALAGGSVQYF. The CDR3 DNA sequence: TGCAGCGTTGAAAGGGCACTAGCGGGAGGTTCAGTGCAGTACTTC.

This chain connects TRBV29-1 to TRBJ2-5, with unresolved D. Germline loops: CDR1 SQVTM, CDR2 ANQGSEA. V was clipped by 4 bases and J by 3 bases, with 9 bases between them. The CDR3 runs to 12 residues. CDR3 residues: CSVGGREETQYF. The DNA for the CDR3 is TGCAGCGTTGGGGGTCGAGAAGAGACCCAGTACTTC. Full variable domain (outside the CDR3, taken from reference TRBV29-1 and TRBJ2-5): SAVISQKPSRDICQRGTSLTIQCQVDSQVTMMFWYRQQPGQSLTLIATANQGSEATYESGFVIDKFPISRPNLTFSTLTVSNMSPEDSSIYLCSVGGREETQYFGPGTRLLVL.

V gene TRBV6-2 or TRBV6-3 combines with J gene TRBJ1-5; no firm D call. Trimming cost V 0 bases and J 7 bases, with 16 bases left between them. Germline V gene sequence: CDR1 MNHEY, CDR2 SVGEGT. The CDR3 totals 16 residues. CDR3 sequence reads: CASSYSRGVGGQPQHF. The DNA for the CDR3 is TGTGCCAGCAGTTACTCGCGAGGCGTCGGAGGCCAGCCCCAGCATTTT.

This chain joins TRBV24-1 and TRBJ2-3, with 8 bases lining up with TRBD1. Germline lookup yields CDR1 KGHDR and CDR2 SFDVKD. V trimming: 4 bases; J trimming: 6 bases; junction bases outside the gene matches: 14. The CDR3 has 17 residues. For the CDR3, the DNA is TGTGCCACCAGTGACTATCGCCGACAGGGGACTTTGGATACGCAGTATTTT. It encodes CATSDYRRQGTLDTQYF.

The sample holds a few counts of this clonotype. The chain has TRBV12-3 or TRBV12-4 and TRBJ2-7; 7 bases fit TRBD1. The CDR3 has 14 residues. The V gene end was trimmed by 9 bases and the J gene end by 4 bases; junction bases not matched to a gene: 12. CDR3 residues: CARGSRDRAYEQYF. The CDR3, as DNA: TGTGCCAGGGGGAGCCGGGACAGAGCTTACGAGCAGTACTTC.

The chain employs TRBV5-1 and TRBJ2-7, with a weak D call TRBD2 (6 bases). This CDR3 is 15 amino acids long. V lost 4 bases, J lost 3 bases, and 17 bases lay in between. The germline gives CDR1 SGHRS, CDR2 YFSETQ. As DNA, the CDR3 is TGCGCCAGCAGCCTCGCGGGAACAGTACTCTACGAGCAGTACTTC. This sequence encodes CASSLAGTVLYEQYF.

This clonotype has a handful of counts. The rearrangement uses TRBV28 and TRBJ2-7, with TRBD1 matching 8 bases. The trim removed 6 bases at V and 5 bases at J, leaving 12 bases unmatched. This CDR3 region has 15 residues. The germline gives CDR1 MDHEN, CDR2 SYDVKM. This CDR3 reads CASSPIRGQGHEQYF. The CDR3 DNA is TGTGCCAGCAGCCCGATCCGTGGACAGGGCCACGAGCAGTACTTC.

V gene TRBV24-1 combines with J gene TRBJ2-2; D not certain. CDR1 is KGHDR, CDR2 SFDVKD, per germline. This CDR3 region has 14 residues. V was trimmed by 4 bases and J by 0 bases, leaving 5 bases between them. This CDR3 reads CATSEGSNTGELFF. CDR3 sequence (DNA): TGTGCCACCAGTGAGGGTTCGAACACCGGGGAGCTGTTTTTT.

This clonotype occurred a few times. CDR3 sequence reads: CSVLSLNYGYTF. The CDR3 bases are TGCAGTGTTCTCAGTCTAAACTATGGCTACACCTTC. This sequence joins TRBV20-1 and TRBJ1-2, with D uncertain. Germline V gives CDR1 DFQATT, CDR2 SNEGSKA (reference sequence). CDR3 length equals 12 residues. V was clipped by 7 bases and J by 2 bases, with 11 bases between them.

The table lists this clonotype with a few counts. The chain combines TRBV6-2 or TRBV6-3 with TRBJ2-7, with TRBD2 matching over 8 bases. This CDR3 contains 14 residues. With V trimmed by 8 bases and J by 2 bases, 8 bases remained unmatched. CDR1 is MNHEY, CDR2 SVGEGT, per germline. The CDR3 loop reads CASRLTSGAYEQYF. The CDR3 nucleotides are TGTGCCAGCCGTCTCACTAGCGGCGCCTACGAGCAGTACTTC.

The genes are TRBV19 and TRBJ1-1; D is ambiguous. The CDR3 totals 14 residues. Germline loops: CDR1 LNHDA, CDR2 SQIVND (reference sequence). V was pared by 1 base and J by 4 bases, with 10 bases between. The CDR3 sequence: CASSIGLRGTEAFF. The DNA for the CDR3 is TGTGCCAGTAGTATAGGGTTAAGAGGCACTGAAGCTTTCTTT.

This clonotype has a handful of counts. The chain carries TRBV6-5 and TRBJ2-2; D tentatively reads TRBD1 or TRBD2 (5 bases each). CDR3 length: 16 amino acids. In germline, CDR1 is MNHEY, CDR2 SVGAGI. Trimming took off 0 bases at V and 4 bases at J, with 12 bases between the two ends. CDR3 in amino acids: CASSYSLGTGTGELFF. The DNA for the CDR3 is TGTGCCAGCAGTTACTCGCTAGGGACGGGCACCGGGGAGCTGTTTTTT.

V gene TRBV20-1 combines with J gene TRBJ2-3; 9 positions match TRBD2. Germline V gene data show CDR1 as DFQATT and CDR2 as SNEGSKA (reference sequence). Trimming took 8 bases from V and 6 from J; bases not matched to a gene: 15. This CDR3 comprises 15 residues. CDR3 amino acids: CSPLGGRAGGDTQYF. Written as DNA, the CDR3 is TGCAGTCCCCTCGGCGGGAGGGCCGGGGGGGATACGCAGTATTTT.

This clonotype was seen only a few times. V is TRBV20-1 and J is TRBJ2-1; 10 bases match TRBD2. CDR1 and CDR2 (germline): DFQATT, SNEGSKA (reference sequence). This CDR3 has 16 residues. J was trimmed by 0 bases and V by 3 bases; bases with no gene match: 5. CDR3 loop: CSARGSGRSSYNEQFF. CDR3 coding DNA: TGCAGTGCTAGGGGTAGCGGGAGGAGCTCCTACAATGAGCAGTTCTTC.

This clonotype was seen a handful of times. V gene TRBV7-2 combines with J gene TRBJ2-3, with TRBD2 matching 8 bases. This CDR3 has 18 amino acids. Germline CDR1 and CDR2: SGHTA and FQGNSA. V trimming: 0 bases; J trimming: 3 bases; junction bases outside the gene matches: 11. The CDR3 region is CASSLATKAGARTDTQYF. CDR3 bases: TGTGCCAGCAGCTTAGCGACCAAAGCGGGGGCGCGTACAGATACGCAGTATTTT.

This clonotype was picked up a small number of times. In DNA form, the CDR3 reads TGTGCCAGCAGCGTAGGGACTAGCGGAAACACAGATACGCAGTATTTT. Translating it yields CASSVGTSGNTDTQYF. This chain connects TRBV9 to TRBJ2-3; 10 bases are a match to TRBD2. V gave up 0 bases and J gave up 2 bases; unmatched junction bases: 3. CDR1 and CDR2 (germline): SGDLS, YYNGEE. The CDR3 totals 16 residues.

This clonotype was recorded a few times. The V and J genes are TRBV9 and TRBJ2-7; 8 nucleotides match TRBD1. This CDR3 comprises 17 residues. V lost 4 bases, J lost 6 bases, and 18 bases stayed unmatched. CDR1 is SGDLS, CDR2 YYNGEE, per germline. The CDR3 nucleotides are TGTGCCAGCAGCTTGAGACAGGGGAGCGGCTATTTCTGCGAGCAGTACTTC. Protein: CASSLRQGSGYFCEQYF. Filled out from reference TRBV9 and TRBJ2-7, the complete variable domain reads DSGVTQTPKHLITATGQRVTLRCSPRSGDLSVYWYQQSLDQGLQFLIQYYNGEERAKGNILERFSAQQFPDLHSELNLSSLELGDSALYFCASSLRQGSGYFCEQYFGPGTRLTVT.

This clonotype was found a few times. The chain carries TRBV5-1 and TRBJ2-5, with 10 bases matching TRBD1. Unmatched junction bases numbered 6, after V lost 7 bases and J lost 6 bases. The CDR3 is 13 amino acids. CDR1 is SGHRS and CDR2 is YFSETQ in the germline V gene. The CDR3 reads CASRGTGVKTQYF. The CDR3 nucleotides are TGCGCCAGCCGCGGGACAGGGGTAAAGACCCAGTACTTC.

This clonotype was recorded at least ten times. The gene calls are TRBV20-1 and TRBJ1-5; 9 nucleotides agree with TRBD1. The V and J ends lost 5 bases and 0 bases, in that order; junction bases with no gene match: 8. Germline V CDR1 and CDR2: DFQATT, SNEGSKA (reference sequence). The CDR3 has 16 residues. This chain's CDR3 is CSASDRGSYSNQPQHF. As DNA, the CDR3 is TGCAGTGCTTCCGACAGGGGGTCTTATAGCAATCAGCCCCAGCATTTT.

This chain connects TRBV7-8 to TRBJ2-1; D is possibly TRBD2 (6 bases). The V and J ends lost 1 base and 1 base respectively, with 14 bases between them. The CDR3 is 17 residues long. Germline V gene data show CDR1 as SGHVS and CDR2 as FQNEAQ. DNA of the CDR3: TGTGCCAGCAGCTTAGGGAGGGCGGGAAAATCCTACAATGAGCAGTTCTTC. Its protein product is CASSLGRAGKSYNEQFF.